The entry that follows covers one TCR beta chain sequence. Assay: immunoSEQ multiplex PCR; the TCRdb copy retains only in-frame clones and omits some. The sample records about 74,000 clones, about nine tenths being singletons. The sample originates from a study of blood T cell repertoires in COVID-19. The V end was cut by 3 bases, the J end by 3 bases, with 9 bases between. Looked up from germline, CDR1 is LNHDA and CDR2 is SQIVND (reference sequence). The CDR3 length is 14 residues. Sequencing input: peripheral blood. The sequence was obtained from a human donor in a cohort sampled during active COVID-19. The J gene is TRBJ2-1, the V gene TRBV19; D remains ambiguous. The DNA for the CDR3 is TGTGCCAGTAGTATGAGGTCGTTCTACAATGAGCAGTTCTTC. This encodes CASSMRSFYNEQFF.